This TCR beta chain was identified in a study of T-cell memory formation after mild COVID-19. This CDR3 comprises 17 residues. Germline V gives CDR1 SGHRS, CDR2 YFSETQ. The V segment lost 0 bases and the J segment 5 bases; nucleotides outside the gene matches: 12. TCRdb re-analysed the 5' RACE reads in MiXCR, keeping a single row per CDR3 protein. Of 300,000 to 400,000 distinct CDR3 sequences listed, 10% to 15% are singletons. There are a few counts of this clonotype. Sequenced: PBMCs or a T cell subset sorted from them (not recorded which). The chain has TRBV5-1 and TRBJ2-5, with TRBD2 matching over 8 bases. This receptor was obtained from a young man who had mild COVID-19 (a few samples of this study predate the infection). Cell type and time point are not known. CDR3 in DNA: TGCGCCAGCAGCTTGGCCGGATCGGGGGGGCTATATGAGACCCAGTACTTC. Translated, it gives CASSLAGSGGLYETQYF. Filled out from reference TRBV5-1 and TRBJ2-5, the complete variable domain reads KAGVTQTPRYLIKTRGQQVTLSCSPISGHRSVSWYQQTPGQGLQFLFEYFSETQRNKGNFPGRFSGRQFSNSRSEMNVSTLELGDSALYLCASSLAGSGGLYETQYFGPGTRLLVL.